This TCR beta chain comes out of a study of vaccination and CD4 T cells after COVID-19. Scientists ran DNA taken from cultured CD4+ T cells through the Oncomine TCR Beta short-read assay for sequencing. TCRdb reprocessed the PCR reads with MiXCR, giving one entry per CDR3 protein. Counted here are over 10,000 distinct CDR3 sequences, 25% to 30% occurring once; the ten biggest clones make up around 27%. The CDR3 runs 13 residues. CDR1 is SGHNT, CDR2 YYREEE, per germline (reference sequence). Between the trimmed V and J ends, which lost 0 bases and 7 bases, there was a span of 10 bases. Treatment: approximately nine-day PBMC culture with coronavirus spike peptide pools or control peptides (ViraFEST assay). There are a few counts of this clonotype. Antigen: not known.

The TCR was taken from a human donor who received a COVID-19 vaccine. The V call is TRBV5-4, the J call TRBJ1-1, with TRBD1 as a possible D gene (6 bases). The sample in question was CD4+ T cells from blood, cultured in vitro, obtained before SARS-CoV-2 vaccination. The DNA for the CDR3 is TGTGCCAGCAGCTTGGAAGGGGGGGGTGAAGCTTTCTTT. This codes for CASSLEGGGEAFF.